This entry lists 21 T cell receptor beta chains sequenced from one sample in a study of CD8 T cells in ankylosing spondylitis. One entry per CDR3 protein, called by TCRdb with MiXCR from the 5' RACE reads. The sample records some 140,000 distinct CDR3 sequences, about 7.3% being singletons. Material for sequencing was blood, either unsorted or a sorted T cell fraction (not recorded which). These receptors were obtained from a female donor with ankylosing spondylitis or in good health (not recorded which).

This clonotype was seen ten or more times. V usage is TRBV29-1 and J usage is TRBJ1-2; a weak D match, TRBD1 (5 bases). CDR3 length equals 14 residues. The V gene's germline CDR1 is SQVTM and CDR2 ANQGSEA. Trimming took 3 bases from V and 5 from J, leaving 16 bases between them. As DNA, the CDR3 is TGCAGCGTTGATGGTCCCGCGGGGGGTTATGGCTACACCTTC. Amino acid sequence: CSVDGPAGGYGYTF. The full variable domain, rest sourced from reference TRBV29-1 and TRBJ1-2, is SAVISQKPSRDICQRGTSLTIQCQVDSQVTMMFWYRQQPGQSLTLIATANQGSEATYESGFVIDKFPISRPNLTFSTLTVSNMSPEDSSIYLCSVDGPAGGYGYTFGSGTRLTVV.

There are many counts of this clonotype. The chain joins TRBV7-9 to TRBJ1-4; weak D call: TRBD1 (5 bases). CDR1 and CDR2 (germline): SEHNR, FQNEAQ (reference sequence). The CDR3 extends over 14 amino acids. V was pared by 8 bases and J by 5 bases, with 15 bases between. The CDR3 is CASGGTLGNEKLFF. The DNA for the CDR3 is TGTGCCAGCGGAGGGACCCTTGGGAATGAAAAACTGTTTTTT.

This clonotype was observed at least ten times. The chain has TRBV12-3 or TRBV12-4 and TRBJ2-3, with TRBD2 identical over 9 bases. After removal of 0 bases from V and 0 bases from J, the junction contained 4 bases not matched to a gene. This CDR3 has 17 amino acids. The chain's CDR3 is CASSLALAGGSTDTQYF. The DNA of the CDR3 is TGTGCCAGCAGTTTAGCGCTCGCGGGGGGGAGCACAGATACGCAGTATTTT.

This clonotype was observed many times. The J gene is TRBJ1-2, the V gene TRBV20-1, with TRBD1 matching over 7 bases. V trimming: 7 bases; J trimming: 2 bases; junction bases outside the gene matches: 10. The CDR3 sequence is 14 residues long. The germline V gene encodes CDR1 DFQATT and CDR2 SNEGSKA (reference sequence). The DNA of the CDR3 is TGCAGTGGTACGACAGGGATGGAGAACTATGGCTACACCTTC. This sequence encodes CSGTTGMENYGYTF.

This clonotype has a count of ten or more. The chain combines TRBV20-1 with TRBJ2-1, with 8 nucleotides matching TRBD2. The CDR3 has 16 amino acids. V lost 3 bases and J lost 7; bases outside the gene matches: 14. The germline CDR1 and CDR2 sequences are DFQATT and SNEGSKA (reference sequence). CDR3 DNA: TGCAGTGCTAGCCCAAGCCTAGCGGGTACAGGGAATGAGCAGTTCTTC. Its protein is CSASPSLAGTGNEQFF.

This clonotype came up many times. This rearrangement joins TRBV5-1 to TRBJ1-1; possibly TRBD1 for D (5 bases). V was shortened by 4 bases and J by 11 bases, with 18 bases between the two germline ends. The CDR3 is 13 amino acids. Germline V gene lookup returns CDR1 SGHRS and CDR2 YFSETQ. The CDR3 DNA reads as TGCGCCAGCAGCCCGACAGTAAGTGAATACGCTTTCTTT. This codes for CASSPTVSEYAFF.

This clonotype was observed at least ten times. The chain combines TRBV5-1 with TRBJ2-5; 9 nucleotides match TRBD2. The germline CDR1 and CDR2 sequences are SGHRS and YFSETQ. CDR3 length equals 16 residues. V lost 0 bases to trimming and J lost 1 base; unmatched junction nucleotides: 4. The CDR3 coding sequence is TGCGCCAGCAGCTTGGGGGGGACTAGCCCCCAAGAGACCCAGTACTTC. Encoded protein: CASSLGGTSPQETQYF.

As regards this clonotype: Since a much larger clone is just one base distant, this may be a read error. The V and J genes are TRBV13 and TRBJ2-7, with D perhaps TRBD1 (5 bases). Per the germline V gene, CDR1 is PRHDT and CDR2 is FYEKMQ (reference sequence). The CDR3 length is 12 residues. CDR3: CAGSVDNYEQYF. DNA of the CDR3: TGTGCCGGCAGCGTGGACAACTACGAGCAGTACTTC. The complete variable domain, with remaining parts taken from reference TRBV13 and TRBJ2-7, reads AAGVIQSPRHLIKEKRETATLKCYPIPRHDTVYWYQQGPGQDPQFLISFYEKMQSDKGSIPDRFSAQQFSDYHSELNMSSLELGDSALYFCAGSVDNYEQYFGPGTRLTVT.

This clonotype was observed at least ten times. The chain recombines TRBV9 with TRBJ2-7; 8 bases line up with TRBD1. J lost 2 bases, V lost 0 bases, and 1 base had no gene match. There are 14 residues in the CDR3. Germline V gives CDR1 SGDLS, CDR2 YYNGEE. The CDR3 sequence: CASSVGTGTYEQYF. The DNA for the CDR3 is TGTGCCAGCAGCGTAGGGACAGGGACCTACGAGCAGTACTTC. Full variable domain (remainder filled in from reference TRBV9 and TRBJ2-7): DSGVTQTPKHLITATGQRVTLRCSPRSGDLSVYWYQQSLDQGLQFLIQYYNGEERAKGNILERFSAQQFPDLHSELNLSSLELGDSALYFCASSVGTGTYEQYFGPGTRLTVT.

In this sample, this clonotype turned up a few times. The chain recombines TRBV20-1 with TRBJ1-1; 8 bases agree with TRBD1. Germline V gene sequence: CDR1 DFQATT, CDR2 SNEGSKA (reference sequence). V lost 0 bases to trimming and J lost 0 bases; unmatched junction nucleotides: 6. This CDR3 is 16 amino acids long. The CDR3 loop reads CSARDLDRAMNTEAFF. DNA for the CDR3: TGCAGTGCTAGAGATTTGGACAGGGCAATGAACACTGAAGCTTTCTTT.

This clonotype came up many times. This chain connects TRBV3-1 to TRBJ2-7, with 8 positions matching TRBD2. V was clipped by 4 bases and J by 2 bases; unmatched bases: 4. Per germline, CDR1 LGHDT and CDR2 YNNKEL (reference sequence). The CDR3 is 14 amino acids. The CDR3 bases are TGTGCCAGCAGCCCCTCAGCGGGGGCCTACGAGCAGTACTTC. Translated: CASSPSAGAYEQYF.

This clonotype has a count of ten or more. The V gene is TRBV18, the J gene TRBJ2-3; 7 bases agree with TRBD2. V lost 1 base and J lost 2; bases outside the gene matches: 6. Looked up from germline, CDR1 is KGHSH and CDR2 is LQKENI. The CDR3 length is 16 residues. The CDR3 bases are TGTGCCAGCTCACCACTTGGCGGGGGAGACACAGATACGCAGTATTTT. Residues: CASSPLGGGDTDTQYF.

This clonotype was detected many times. This rearrangement joins TRBV5-5 to TRBJ1-2; 10 bases are a match to TRBD1. This CDR3 is 13 amino acids long. Trimming cost V 4 bases and J 6 bases; bases outside gene matches: 3. Germline V gene data show CDR1 as SGHKS and CDR2 as YYEKEE (reference sequence). The chain's CDR3 is CASSRQGAHGYTF. In DNA form, the CDR3 reads TGTGCCAGCAGCCGACAGGGGGCTCATGGCTACACCTTC.

This clonotype was observed many times. The J gene is TRBJ2-1, the V gene TRBV20-1; 12 bases are a match to TRBD1. Losses at the gene ends were 3 bases for V and 8 bases for J; bases not matched to a gene: 5. The CDR3 is made up of 14 amino acids. CDR1 is DFQATT, CDR2 SNEGSKA, per germline (reference sequence). The CDR3 protein is CSARGQGARDEQFF. CDR3 DNA sequence: TGCAGTGCTAGGGGACAGGGGGCTCGGGATGAGCAGTTCTTC.

This clonotype has at least ten counts. V is TRBV15 and J is TRBJ2-5, with TRBD2 identical over 9 bases. CDR1 is LNHNV, CDR2 YYDKDF, per germline (reference sequence). This CDR3 is built from 16 residues. Losses at the gene ends were 5 bases for V and 2 bases for J; bases not matched to a gene: 9. The CDR3 nucleotides are TGTGCCACCAGCCCGATAGCGGGGGATCAACAAGAGACCCAGTACTTC. It encodes CATSPIAGDQQETQYF. The full variable domain, with the rest looked up from reference TRBV15 and TRBJ2-5, is DAMVIQNPRYQVTQFGKPVTLSCSQTLNHNVMYWYQQKSSQAPKLLFHYYDKDFNNEADTPDNFQSRRPNTSFCFLDIRSPGLGDTAMYLCATSPIAGDQQETQYFGPGTRLLVL.

This clonotype has just a few counts. V and J are TRBV29-1 and TRBJ2-2, with 7 bases fitting TRBD2. This CDR3 region has 14 residues. Germline V gives CDR1 SQVTM, CDR2 ANQGSEA. Germline trimming cut 4 bases from V and 2 bases from J; bases unmatched to any gene: 4. The CDR3: CSVAGGSNTGELFF. For the CDR3, the DNA is TGCAGCGTTGCGGGGGGTAGCAACACCGGGGAGCTGTTTTTT.

This clonotype was counted ten times or more. The chain uses TRBV20-1 and TRBJ2-3; D unclear. Germline assignment: CDR1 DFQATT and CDR2 SNEGSKA (reference sequence). The germline V and J ends were trimmed by 3 bases and 1 base, with 14 bases remaining between them. The CDR3 spans 15 residues. In DNA form, the CDR3 reads TGCAGTGCTAGCCTCCTACCTTCGGGCACAGATACGCAGTATTTT. The encoded protein is CSASLLPSGTDTQYF.

This clonotype has a count of ten or more. Here the CDR3 reads CASSFGTGELFF. Written as DNA, the CDR3 is TGTGCCAGCAGTTTTGGCACCGGGGAGCTGTTTTTT. The V gene is TRBV27, the J gene TRBJ2-2, with unresolved D. Between the trimmed V and J ends, which lost 3 bases and 4 bases, there was a span of 3 bases. Germline CDR1 reads MNHEY; CDR2 reads SMNVEV (reference sequence). This CDR3 spans 12 amino acids.

This clonotype came up many times. The chain combines TRBV6-1 with TRBJ2-3; 12 bases are a match to TRBD2. CDR1 is MNHNS, CDR2 SASEGT, per germline. V gave up 6 bases and J gave up 5 bases; unmatched junction bases: 3. This CDR3 has 14 amino acids. The CDR3 bases are TGTGCCAGCAGGACTAGCGGGGGCGTAGATACGCAGTATTTT. It codes for CASRTSGGVDTQYF.

At least ten counts were recorded for this clonotype. This chain links TRBV20-1 with TRBJ1-2, with TRBD1 as a possible D gene (5 bases). V lost 6 bases to trimming and J lost 4 bases, with 15 bases between them. Germline V CDR1 and CDR2: DFQATT, SNEGSKA (reference sequence). This CDR3 region has 13 residues. CDR3 nucleotides: TGCAGTGCCAAACCAGACAGAACCTATGGCTACACCTTC. This translates into CSAKPDRTYGYTF.

This clonotype has ten or more counts. The rearrangement uses TRBV27 and TRBJ2-2; TRBD2 might be the D (6 bases). The CDR3 contains 17 residues. V lost 4 bases and J lost 1, with 16 bases in between. Germline V gene data show CDR1 as MNHEY and CDR2 as SMNVEV (reference sequence). CDR3 bases: TGTGCCAGCAGTTCACCCCCAGGGACTCTGAACACCGGGGAGCTGTTTTTT. Amino acids: CASSSPPGTLNTGELFF.